Listed below are T cell receptor beta chains from one sample, sequenced in a study of blood T cell repertoires in COVID-19. Assay used: immunoSEQ multiplex PCR; TCRdb lists only in-frame clones, some missing. The sample shows under 250,000 clones, around 84% of them seen only once. Sequenced material: peripheral blood. All receptors come from a woman between 18 and 29 years old with acute or convalescent COVID-19. Both conserved end residues are part of each CDR3. The order of the fields is V gene, J gene, clone size, D gene, CDR3 length, CDR3 protein, CDR3 DNA. The D gene is left open where the match is weak. Size tells how often a clone was seen (once, few, many) or the class of an expanded clone, and some rows leave it out.

TRBV9,TRBJ2-7,.,.,15,CASSPLVGPTYEQYF,TGTGCCAGCAGCCCCCTTGTCGGTCCCACCTACGAGCAGTACTTC
TRBV4-3,TRBJ2-5,.,.,14,CASSSELGPETQYF,TGCGCCAGCAGCTCGGAACTTGGGCCGGAGACCCAGTACTTC
TRBV30,TRBJ2-4,.,TRBD2,17,CAWKGTSGRAAKNIQYF,TGTGCCTGGAAAGGGACTAGCGGGAGGGCCGCCAAAAACATTCAGTACTTC
TRBV6-1,TRBJ1-1,few,TRBD1,13,CASSSTGGTEAFF,TGTGCCAGCAGTTCGACAGGGGGGACTGAAGCTTTCTTT
TRBV4-3,TRBJ1-2,.,.,14,CASSPGGTNYGYTF,TGCGCCAGCAGCCCTGGGGGGACTAACTATGGCTACACCTTC
TRBV27,TRBJ1-6,.,.,14,CASGLSTRGSPLHF,TGTGCCAGCGGCCTCTCCACTCGAGGTTCACCCCTCCACTTT
TRBV27,TRBJ2-7,.,TRBD1,15,CASSPLPGQGLQQYF,TGTGCCAGCAGTCCCCTACCGGGACAGGGGTTGCAGCAGTACTTC
TRBV28,TRBJ1-4,few,.,13,CASSRGANEKLFF,TGTGCCAGCAGCCGCGGAGCTAATGAAAAACTGTTTTTT
TRBV7-2,TRBJ2-5,.,.,15,CASSLLATGRETQYF,TGTGCCAGCAGCTTACTCGCCACAGGGCGGGAGACCCAGTACTTC
TRBV3-1/TRBV3-2,TRBJ2-1,.,TRBD2,16,CASSPVAGGSYNEQFF,TGTGCCAGCAGCCCCGTAGCGGGAGGTTCCTACAATGAGCAGTTCTTC
TRBV10-3,TRBJ2-7,.,TRBD2,15,CAISEEGLARYEQYF,TGTGCCATCAGTGAGGAGGGACTAGCGAGATACGAGCAGTACTTC
TRBV5-8,TRBJ2-5,.,TRBD1,13,CASTPSATGAQYF,TGTGCCAGCACCCCGAGCGCGACAGGGGCCCAGTACTTC
TRBV3-1/TRBV3-2,TRBJ2-7,.,TRBD1,14,CASSPRQGLYEQYF,TGTGCCAGCAGCCCCCGACAGGGTCTTTACGAGCAGTACTTC
TRBV1,TRBJ2-1,.,.,18,CTSSQESRVGGASDEQFF,TGCACCAGCAGCCAAGAAAGTAGGGTGGGGGGGGCCTCGGATGAGCAGTTCTTC
TRBV7-9,TRBJ1-5,few,.,12,CASSLGGQGQHF,TGTGCCAGCAGCCTGGGGGGGCAGGGCCAGCATTTT
TRBV7-9,TRBJ1-6,.,.,11,CASSVGRELHF,TGTGCCAGCAGCGTTGGGAGGGAACTCCACTTT
TRBV24-1,TRBJ2-1,.,TRBD2,15,CATSLSGSIYNEQFF,TGTGCCACCAGCCTTAGCGGGAGTATCTACAATGAGCAGTTCTTC
TRBV6-5,TRBJ2-7,.,.,14,CASSYFRGSYEQYF,TGTGCCAGCAGTTACTTCAGGGGCTCCTACGAGCAGTACTTC
TRBV4-3,TRBJ2-5,once,TRBD1,15,CASSQWGDREETQYF,TGCGCCAGCAGCCAGTGGGGGGACAGGGAAGAGACCCAGTACTTC